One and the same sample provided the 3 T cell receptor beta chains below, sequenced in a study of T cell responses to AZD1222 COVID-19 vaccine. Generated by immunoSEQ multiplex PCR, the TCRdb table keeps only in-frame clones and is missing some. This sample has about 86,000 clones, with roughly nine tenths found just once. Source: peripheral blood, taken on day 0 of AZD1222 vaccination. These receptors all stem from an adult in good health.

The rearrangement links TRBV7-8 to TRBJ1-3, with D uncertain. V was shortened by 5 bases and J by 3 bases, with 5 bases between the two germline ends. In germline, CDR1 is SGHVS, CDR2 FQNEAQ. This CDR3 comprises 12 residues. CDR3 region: CASSLGGNTIYF. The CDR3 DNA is TGTGCCAGCAGCCTGGGTGGAAACACCATATATTTT.

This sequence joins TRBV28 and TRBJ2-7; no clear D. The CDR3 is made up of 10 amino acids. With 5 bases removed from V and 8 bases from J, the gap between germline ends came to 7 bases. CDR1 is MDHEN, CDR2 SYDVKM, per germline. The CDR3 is CASSLNKQYF. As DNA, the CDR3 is TGTGCCAGCAGTCTGAATAAGCAGTACTTC.

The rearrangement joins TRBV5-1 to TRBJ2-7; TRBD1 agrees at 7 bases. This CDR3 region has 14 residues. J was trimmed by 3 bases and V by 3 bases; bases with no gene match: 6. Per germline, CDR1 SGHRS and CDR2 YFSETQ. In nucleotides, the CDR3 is TGCGCCAGCAGCTCATCCGGGACAGACTACGAGCAGTACTTC. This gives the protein CASSSSGTDYEQYF.